This T cell receptor (beta chain) appears in the sequencing data of a study of vaccination and CD4 T cells after COVID-19. Notes on the study in general: SARS-CoV-2-reactive clonotypes showed a nonsignificant median rise from about 20 to 38.

Germline CDR1 is MNHEY and CDR2 is SMNVEV (reference sequence). CDR3 size: 16 residues. V lost 7 bases and J lost 5; bases outside the gene matches: 12. Sequencing of cultured CD4+ T cell DNA used the Oncomine TCR Beta short-read assay. MiXCR, applied by TCRdb to the PCR reads, yields one record per CDR3 protein. Of about 27,000 distinct CDR3 sequences detected, about two thirds appear once; the ten largest clones hold approximately 16%. Comment on this clonotype: No antigen is known for it.

Treatment here: approximately 9-day PBMC culture with coronavirus spike peptide pools or control peptides (ViraFEST assay). The specimen comprised CD4+ T cells from blood, cultured in vitro, sampled after SARS-CoV-2 vaccination. The chain joins TRBV27 to TRBJ2-3; 10 bases align to TRBD1. This TCR came from a human donor who received a COVID-19 vaccine. Here the CDR3 reads CASTPSAGQGLDTQYF. CDR3 nucleotide sequence: TGTGCCAGCACCCCCTCTGCGGGACAGGGGTTAGATACGCAGTATTTT.